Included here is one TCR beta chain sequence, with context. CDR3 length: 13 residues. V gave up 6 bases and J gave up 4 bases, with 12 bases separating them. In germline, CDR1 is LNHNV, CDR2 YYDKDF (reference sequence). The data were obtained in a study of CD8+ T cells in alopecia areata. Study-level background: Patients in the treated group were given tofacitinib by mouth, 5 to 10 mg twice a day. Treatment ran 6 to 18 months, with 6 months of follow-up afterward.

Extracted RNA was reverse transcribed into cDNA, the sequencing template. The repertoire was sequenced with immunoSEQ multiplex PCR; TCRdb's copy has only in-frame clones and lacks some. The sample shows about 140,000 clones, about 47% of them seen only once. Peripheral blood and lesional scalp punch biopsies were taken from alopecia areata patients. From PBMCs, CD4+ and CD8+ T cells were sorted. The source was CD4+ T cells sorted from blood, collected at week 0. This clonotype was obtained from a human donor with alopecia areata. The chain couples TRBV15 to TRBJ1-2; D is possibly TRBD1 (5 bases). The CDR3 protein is CATSAQGSYGYTF. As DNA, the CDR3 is TGTGCCACCAGTGCCCAGGGAAGCTATGGCTACACCTTC.